This TCR beta chain was sequenced for a study of T cells in tumors after PD-1 blockade. Across the study: Each patient got pembrolizumab 200 mg every 3 weeks or cemiplimab 350 mg every 2 weeks. Blood samples averaged around 120,000 templates (range 24,679-257,772) and fewer than 45,000 unique clonotypes. Study observations and caveats: Some novel exhausted tumor clones appeared in pre-treatment blood, suggesting peripheral recruitment.

Clones were read by immunoSEQ multiplex PCR, and TCRdb kept only the in-frame ones, dropping some. Of around 60,000 clones listed, around 80% are singletons. Remarks on this clone: As yet, its antigen is unknown.

Specimen: PBMCs, collected before anti-PD-1 treatment. This receptor was taken from a human donor with basal cell carcinoma.

CDR3 residues: CASSWGTGEVGGYTF. CDR3 coding DNA: TGCGCCAGCAGCTGGGGGACAGGGGAAGTAGGTGGCTACACCTTC. The J gene is TRBJ1-2, the V gene TRBV5-1; 10 bases map to TRBD1. CDR1 and CDR2 (germline): SGHRS, YFSETQ. There are 15 residues in the CDR3. The junction had 9 bases not matched to a gene; V was cut back by 3 bases and J by 7 bases.